The clone carrying this TCR beta chain was recorded once. Germline V CDR1 and CDR2: MDHEN, SYDVKM. Trimming took off 6 bases at V and 0 bases at J, with 15 bases between the two ends. The CDR3 is 16 amino acids. This entry is derived from a study of blood T cell repertoires in COVID-19. Data came from immunoSEQ multiplex PCR; TCRdb stores just in-frame clones and leaves some out. The data contain fewer than 250,000 clones, roughly 80% of them singletons. V usage is TRBV28 and J usage is TRBJ1-3, with D maybe TRBD1 (6 bases). Source material: peripheral blood. The receptor was isolated from a woman in her 70s with acute or convalescent COVID-19. The CDR3 here is CASRMTGTYSGNTIYF. CDR3 nucleotide sequence: TGTGCCAGCAGGATGACAGGAACATACTCTGGAAACACCATATATTTT.